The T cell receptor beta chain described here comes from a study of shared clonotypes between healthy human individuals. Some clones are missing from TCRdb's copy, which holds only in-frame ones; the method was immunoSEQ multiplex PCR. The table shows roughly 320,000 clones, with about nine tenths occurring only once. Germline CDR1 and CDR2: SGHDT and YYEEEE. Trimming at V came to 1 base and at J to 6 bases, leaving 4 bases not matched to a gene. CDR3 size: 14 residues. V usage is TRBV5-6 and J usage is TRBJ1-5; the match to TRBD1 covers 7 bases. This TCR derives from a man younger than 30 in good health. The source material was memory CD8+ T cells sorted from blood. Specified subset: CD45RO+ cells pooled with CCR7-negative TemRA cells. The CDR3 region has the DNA TGTGCCAGCAGCTTGACAGGGGATGGTCAGCCCCAGCATTTT. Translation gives CASSLTGDGQPQHF.